The clone carrying this T cell receptor (beta chain) was counted only a few times. The sample comes from a study of beta chain features in type 1 diabetes. At the level of the study: The examined sorted cells totaled some 99 million across samples.

This CDR3 comprises 14 residues. J gave up 5 bases and V 6 bases, and 6 bases lay outside the gene matches. Using CD45RO/CCR7/CD25/CD127/CD95/CD27, CD4+ naive, central memory, regulatory and stem cell-like memory cells were sorted. Each of the sorted populations had a purity greater than 98%. Isolated RNA was reverse transcribed in full, so expressed TCRB transcripts were sequenced. Assay used: immunoSEQ multiplex PCR; TCRdb lists only in-frame clones, some missing. The sample has 850,000 to 900,000 clones, 17% seen once. This clonotype was obtained from a woman younger than 35 in good health. V usage is TRBV23-1 and J usage is TRBJ1-4, with TRBD1 matching 7 bases. TRBV23-1 is an ORF, with its function uncertain. The specimen was naive CD4+ T cells from blood. As DNA, the CDR3 is TGCGCCAGCAGCCTCGACAGGGCGAATGAAAAACTGTTTTTT. This gives the protein CASSLDRANEKLFF.